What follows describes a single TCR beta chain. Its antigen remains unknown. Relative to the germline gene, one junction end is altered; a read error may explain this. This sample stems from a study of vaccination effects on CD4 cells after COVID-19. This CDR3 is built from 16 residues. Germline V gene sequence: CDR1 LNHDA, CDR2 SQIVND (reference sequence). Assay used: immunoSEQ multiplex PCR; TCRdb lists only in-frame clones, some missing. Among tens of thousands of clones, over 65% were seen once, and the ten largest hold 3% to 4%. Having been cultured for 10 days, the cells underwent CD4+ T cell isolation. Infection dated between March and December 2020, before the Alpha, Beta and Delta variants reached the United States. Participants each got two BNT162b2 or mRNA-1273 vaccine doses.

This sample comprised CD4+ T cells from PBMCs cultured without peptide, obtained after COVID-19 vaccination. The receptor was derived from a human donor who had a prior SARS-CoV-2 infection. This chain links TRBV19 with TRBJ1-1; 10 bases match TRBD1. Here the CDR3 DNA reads TGTGCCAGCAGTACTCGGTCGGGACAGGGGCACACTGAAGCTTTCTTT. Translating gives CASSTRSGQGHTEAFF.